This T cell receptor (beta chain) came from a study of Graves' ophthalmopathy and Graves' hyperthyroidism. Study-wide points: The authors also found most expanded thyroid clonotypes above 0.001 frequency in blood.

Ophthalmopathy donors showed moderate-to-severe activity, CAS ≥3, NOSPECS ≥4 and a duration under 3 months. In this cohort, patients with other autoimmune diseases, uncontrolled infections, pregnancy or lactation were excluded. As regards this clonotype: Its antigen is unknown.

Investigators amplified TCR beta CDR3 regions from RNA transcripts. First-round RT-PCR used HTBI primers; second-round multiplex PCR followed. TCRdb analysed the multiplex PCR reads with MiXCR anew, one entry per CDR3 protein. This sample yields approximately 150,000 distinct CDR3 sequences, of which about two fifths are seen a single time; approximately 9% belongs to the top ten. Sequencing input: peripheral blood. This receptor was identified in a man aged 25 to 45 with Graves' ophthalmopathy.

CDR3 sequence (DNA): TGTGCCACCAGCAAAGAGAGGAATGAAGCTTTCTTT. It codes for CATSKERNEAFF. The chain uses TRBV15 and TRBJ1-1, with D unresolved. CDR3 length: 12 residues. The V and J ends lost 4 bases and 7 bases respectively, with 10 bases between them. From germline, CDR1 is LNHNV and CDR2 YYDKDF (reference sequence).